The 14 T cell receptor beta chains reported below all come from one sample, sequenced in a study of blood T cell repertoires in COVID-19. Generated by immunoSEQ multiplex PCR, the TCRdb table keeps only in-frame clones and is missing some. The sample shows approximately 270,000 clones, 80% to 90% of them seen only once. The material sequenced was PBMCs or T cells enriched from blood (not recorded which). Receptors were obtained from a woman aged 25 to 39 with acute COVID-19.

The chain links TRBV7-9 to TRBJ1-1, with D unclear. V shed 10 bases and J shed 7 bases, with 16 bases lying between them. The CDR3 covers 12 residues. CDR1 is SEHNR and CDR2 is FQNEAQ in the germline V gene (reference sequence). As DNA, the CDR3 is TGTGCCACCACGGAGGAATGGGTTGAAGCTTTCTTT. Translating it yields CATTEEWVEAFF.

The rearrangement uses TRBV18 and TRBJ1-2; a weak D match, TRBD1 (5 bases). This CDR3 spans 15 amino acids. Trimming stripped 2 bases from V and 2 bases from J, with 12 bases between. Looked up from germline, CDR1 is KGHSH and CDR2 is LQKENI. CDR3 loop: CASSPETGDNYGYTF. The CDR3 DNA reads TGTGCCAGCTCACCAGAAACAGGAGACAACTATGGCTACACCTTC.

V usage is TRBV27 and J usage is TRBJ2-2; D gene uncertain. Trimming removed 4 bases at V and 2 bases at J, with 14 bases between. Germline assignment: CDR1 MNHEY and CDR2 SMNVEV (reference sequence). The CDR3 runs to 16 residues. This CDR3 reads CASSSLLLFNTGELFF. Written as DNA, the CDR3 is TGTGCCAGCAGTTCACTACTCCTCTTTAACACCGGGGAGCTGTTTTTT.

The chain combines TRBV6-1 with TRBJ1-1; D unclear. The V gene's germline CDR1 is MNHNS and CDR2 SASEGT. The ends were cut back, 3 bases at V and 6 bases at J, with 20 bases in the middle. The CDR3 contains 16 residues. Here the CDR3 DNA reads TGTGCCAGCAGTGATCGAATTCGGGGTAGTTACCCTGAAGCTTTCTTT. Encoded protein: CASSDRIRGSYPEAFF.

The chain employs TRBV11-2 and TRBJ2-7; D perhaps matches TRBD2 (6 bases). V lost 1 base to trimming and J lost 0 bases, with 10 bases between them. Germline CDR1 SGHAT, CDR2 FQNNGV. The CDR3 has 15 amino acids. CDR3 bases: TGTGCCAGCAGCTTAGGGGTTAGCGGCTCCTACGAGCAGTACTTC. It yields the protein CASSLGVSGSYEQYF.

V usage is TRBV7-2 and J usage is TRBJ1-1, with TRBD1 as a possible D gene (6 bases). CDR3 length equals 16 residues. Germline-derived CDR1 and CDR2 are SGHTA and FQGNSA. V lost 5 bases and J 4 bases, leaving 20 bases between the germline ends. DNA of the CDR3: TGTGCCAGCAGCCAGCGACTCGGAGCAGGGGCCACTGAAGCTTTCTTT. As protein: CASSQRLGAGATEAFF.

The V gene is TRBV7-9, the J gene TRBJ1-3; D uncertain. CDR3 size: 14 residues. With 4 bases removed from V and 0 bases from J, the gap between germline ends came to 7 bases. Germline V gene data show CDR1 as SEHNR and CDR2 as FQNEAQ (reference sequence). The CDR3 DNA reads TGTGCCAGCAGCTGGGCAGACTCTGGAAACACCATATATTTT. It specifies CASSWADSGNTIYF.

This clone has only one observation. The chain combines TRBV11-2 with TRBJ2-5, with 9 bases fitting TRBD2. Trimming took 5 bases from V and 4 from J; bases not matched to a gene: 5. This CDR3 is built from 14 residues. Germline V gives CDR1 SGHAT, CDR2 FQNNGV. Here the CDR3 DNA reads TGTGCCAGCAGCACAGGACTAGCGTCAGAGACCCAGTACTTC. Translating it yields CASSTGLASETQYF.

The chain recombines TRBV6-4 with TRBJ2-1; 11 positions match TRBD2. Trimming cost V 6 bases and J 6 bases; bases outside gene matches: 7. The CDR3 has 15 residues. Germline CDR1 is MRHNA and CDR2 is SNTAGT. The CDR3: CASRELAGAANEQFF. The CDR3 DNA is TGTGCCAGCAGAGAACTAGCGGGAGCGGCCAATGAGCAGTTCTTC.

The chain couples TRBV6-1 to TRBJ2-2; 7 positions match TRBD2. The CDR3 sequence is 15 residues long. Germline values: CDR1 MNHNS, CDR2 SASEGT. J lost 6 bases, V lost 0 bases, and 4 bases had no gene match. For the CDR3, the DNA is TGTGCCAGCAGTGAAGCGGGAGGGCGGGCCGGGGAGCTGTTTTTT. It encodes CASSEAGGRAGELFF.

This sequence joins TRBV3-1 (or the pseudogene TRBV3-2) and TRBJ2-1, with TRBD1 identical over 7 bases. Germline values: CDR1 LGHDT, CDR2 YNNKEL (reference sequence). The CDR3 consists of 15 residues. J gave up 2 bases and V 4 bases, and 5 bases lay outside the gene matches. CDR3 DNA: TGTGCCAGCAGCCTAGACAGGGCCCCCTACAATGAGCAGTTCTTC. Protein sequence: CASSLDRAPYNEQFF.

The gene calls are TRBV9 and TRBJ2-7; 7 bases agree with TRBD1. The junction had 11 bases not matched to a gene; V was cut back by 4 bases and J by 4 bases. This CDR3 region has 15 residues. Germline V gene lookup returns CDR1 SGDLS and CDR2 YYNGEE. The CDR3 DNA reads TGTGCCAGCAGCAGACAGGGTGGGAATACTTACGAGCAGTACTTC. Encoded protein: CASSRQGGNTYEQYF.

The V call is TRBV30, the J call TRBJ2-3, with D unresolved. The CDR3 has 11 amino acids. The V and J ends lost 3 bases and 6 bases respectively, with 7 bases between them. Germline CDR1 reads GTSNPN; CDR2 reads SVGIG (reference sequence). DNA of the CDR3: TGTGCCTGGAGCCCAATTGATACGCAGTATTTT. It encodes CAWSPIDTQYF.

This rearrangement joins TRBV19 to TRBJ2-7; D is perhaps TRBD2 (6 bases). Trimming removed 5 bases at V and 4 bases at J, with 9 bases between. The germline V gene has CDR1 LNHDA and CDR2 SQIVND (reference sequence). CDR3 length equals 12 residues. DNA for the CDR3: TGTGCCAGTAGTTTAGCGGTGTACGAGCAGTACTTC. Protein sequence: CASSLAVYEQYF.